The clone carrying this T cell receptor delta chain was seen ten or more times. One base separates it from a far larger clone, so it is likely a read error. The sample contains more than one DNA sequence encoding this CDR3. These data come from a study of γδ T cells in repeated Plasmodium falciparum infection. In the study overall: Malaria-naive adults were infected with P. falciparum NF54 four times over around 600 days. Timepoints: baseline, immediately before selected infections, and 21 days after every infection.

Each sorted gammadelta sample had TRG and TRD chains sequenced. TCRdb re-called the multiplex PCR reads with CATT. The sample lists approximately 90,000 delta-chain clones; approximately 1% were seen once. Gammadelta T cells were flow-sorted from PBMC into Vgamma9/Vdelta2+ and Vdelta2-negative populations for bulk analysis. The CDR3 is made up of 20 amino acids. CDR1 is GEAIGNYY and CDR2 is EKD in the germline V gene. With 2 bases clipped from V and 0 bases from J, the junction kept 20 bases outside the gene matches. Sequences were obtained from gamma-delta T cells from blood. The gene calls are TRDV2 and TRDJ1; 7 positions agree with TRDD3. Because TCRdb records no J gene, it was assigned here through a match of the DNA to germline. The TCR originated in a pool of human donors (malaria-infected and uninfected, not separated). CDR3 nucleotides: TGTGCCTGTGACAAGGTCTCGGTACTAGGGGATAGCCCGTACACCGATAAACTCATCTTT. Translating gives CACDKVSVLGDSPYTDKLIF.